This TCR beta chain originates from a study of control samples from healthy donors and cancer patients. Repertoires were generated with immunoSEQ multiplex PCR, while TCRdb's copy carries only in-frame clones and drops some. The sample yields around 96,000 clones, just over 90% seen once. The sequence was collected from a man aged 18 to 30 in good health. The sequencing input was blood.

The CDR3: CASSKRRTGVNTGELFF. In DNA, the CDR3 is TGTGCCAGTAGTAAGAGACGGACAGGGGTAAACACCGGGGAGCTGTTTTTT. The chain joins TRBV19 to TRBJ2-2; 9 bases are a match to TRBD1. The germline CDR1 and CDR2 sequences are LNHDA and SQIVND (reference sequence). Trimming took 4 bases from V and 2 from J; bases not matched to a gene: 8. CDR3 length: 17 residues.